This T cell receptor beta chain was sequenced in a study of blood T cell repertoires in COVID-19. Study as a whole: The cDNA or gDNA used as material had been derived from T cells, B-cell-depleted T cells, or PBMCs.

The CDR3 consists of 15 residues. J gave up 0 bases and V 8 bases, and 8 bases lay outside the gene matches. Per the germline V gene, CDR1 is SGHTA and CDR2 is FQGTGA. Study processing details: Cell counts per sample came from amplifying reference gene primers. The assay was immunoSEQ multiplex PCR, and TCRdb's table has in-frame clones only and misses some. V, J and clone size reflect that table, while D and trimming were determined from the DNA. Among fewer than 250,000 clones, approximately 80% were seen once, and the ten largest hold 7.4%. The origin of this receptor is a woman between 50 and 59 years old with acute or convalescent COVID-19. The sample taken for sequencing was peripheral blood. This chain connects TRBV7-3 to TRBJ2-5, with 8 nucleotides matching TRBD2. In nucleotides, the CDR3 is TGTGCCAGCCGTAAAGGCGGGAGGTACCAAGAGACCCAGTACTTC. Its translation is CASRKGGRYQETQYF. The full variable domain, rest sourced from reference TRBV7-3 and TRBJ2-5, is GAGVSQTPSNKVTEKGKYVELRCDPISGHTALYWYRQSLGQGPEFLIYFQGTGAADDSGLPNDRFFAVRPEGSVSTLKIQRTERGDSAVYLCASRKGGRYQETQYFGPGTRLLVL.